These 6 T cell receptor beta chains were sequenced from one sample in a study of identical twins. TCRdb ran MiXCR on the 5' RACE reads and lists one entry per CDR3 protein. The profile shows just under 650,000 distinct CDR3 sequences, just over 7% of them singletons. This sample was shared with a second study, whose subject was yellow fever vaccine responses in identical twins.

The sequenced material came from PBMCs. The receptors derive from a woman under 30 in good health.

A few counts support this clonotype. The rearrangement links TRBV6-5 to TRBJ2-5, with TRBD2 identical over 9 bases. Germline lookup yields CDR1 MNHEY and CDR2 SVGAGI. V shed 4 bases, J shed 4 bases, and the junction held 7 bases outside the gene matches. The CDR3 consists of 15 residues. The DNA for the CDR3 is TGTGCCAGCAGTTTTAGCGGGGGTCAACTAGAGACCCAGTACTTC. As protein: CASSFSGGQLETQYF.

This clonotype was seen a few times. The CDR3 region has the DNA TGCAGTGCTAGAGATCACATGGTGGCTGACACCGGGGAGCTGTTTTTT. Translation: CSARDHMVADTGELFF. This chain uses TRBV20-1 with TRBJ2-2; the D is unclear. The CDR3 runs 16 residues. CDR1 is DFQATT, CDR2 SNEGSKA, per germline (reference sequence). The germline V and J ends were trimmed by 0 bases and 3 bases, with 14 bases remaining between them.

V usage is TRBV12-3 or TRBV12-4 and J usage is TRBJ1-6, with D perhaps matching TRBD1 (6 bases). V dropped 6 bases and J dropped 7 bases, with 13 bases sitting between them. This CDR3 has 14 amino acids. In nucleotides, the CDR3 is TGTGCCAGCAGGGCTACAGGGACGAATTCACCCCTCCACTTT. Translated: CASRATGTNSPLHF.

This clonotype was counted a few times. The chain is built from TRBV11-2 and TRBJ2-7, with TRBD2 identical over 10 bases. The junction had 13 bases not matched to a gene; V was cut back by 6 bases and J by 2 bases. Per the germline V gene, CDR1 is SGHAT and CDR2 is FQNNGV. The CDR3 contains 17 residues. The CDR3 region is CASRPIAGGDLTYEQYF. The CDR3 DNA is TGTGCCAGCAGACCTATAGCGGGAGGTGACTTAACCTACGAGCAGTACTTC.

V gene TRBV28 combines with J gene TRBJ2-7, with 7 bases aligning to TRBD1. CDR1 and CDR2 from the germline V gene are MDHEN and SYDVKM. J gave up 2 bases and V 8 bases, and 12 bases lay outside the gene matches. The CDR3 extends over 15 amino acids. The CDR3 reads CASAKPDRDPYEQYF. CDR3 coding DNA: TGTGCCAGCGCCAAGCCCGACAGGGATCCCTACGAGCAGTACTTC.

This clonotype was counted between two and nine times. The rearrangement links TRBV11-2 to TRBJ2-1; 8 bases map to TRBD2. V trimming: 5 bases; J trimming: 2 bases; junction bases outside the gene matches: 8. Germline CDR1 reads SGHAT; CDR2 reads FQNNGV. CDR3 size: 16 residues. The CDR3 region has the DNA TGTGCCAGCAGCACTTATAGCGGGACTACCTACAATGAGCAGTTCTTC. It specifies CASSTYSGTTYNEQFF.